Listed below are T cell receptor beta chains from one sample, sequenced in a study of blood T cell repertoires in COVID-19. Data came from immunoSEQ multiplex PCR; TCRdb stores just in-frame clones and leaves some out. The sample shows some 410,000 clones, approximately 87% of them seen only once. What was sequenced was PBMCs or T cells enriched from blood (not recorded which). These receptors were collected from a woman in her thirties with acute COVID-19. Both conserved end residues are trimmed from each CDR3.

CDR3aa: SASNRGQEKLF
v_gene: TRBV20-1
j_gene: TRBJ1-4

CDR3aa: ATSDQYREQF
v_gene: TRBV24-1
j_gene: TRBJ2-1

CDR3aa: ARTGEIEKNIQY
v_gene: TRBV2
j_gene: TRBJ2-4

CDR3aa: ASTSGGPYNSPLH
v_gene: TRBV6-5
j_gene: TRBJ1-6

CDR3aa: ASSYRTEDYEQY
v_gene: TRBV7-2
j_gene: TRBJ2-7

CDR3aa: ASSDGGSILRNTIY
v_gene: TRBV6-1
j_gene: TRBJ1-3

CDR3aa: SARDIYSLH
v_gene: TRBV20-1
j_gene: TRBJ1-6

CDR3aa: ASSSTRFTGELF
v_gene: TRBV6-2/TRBV6-3
j_gene: TRBJ2-2

CDR3aa: ASSLTPGQVLSYT
v_gene: TRBV5-1
j_gene: TRBJ1-2

CDR3aa: SVVGLAKTSTDTQY
v_gene: TRBV29-1
j_gene: TRBJ2-3

CDR3aa: ASSLLSGGTT
v_gene: TRBV5-6
j_gene: TRBJ1-2

CDR3aa: ASSDSAGGWEKLF
v_gene: TRBV6-4
j_gene: TRBJ1-4

CDR3aa: ASSIQGQGEGYT
v_gene: TRBV19
j_gene: TRBJ1-2

CDR3aa: ASSRGAGETNEKLF
v_gene: TRBV19
j_gene: TRBJ1-4

CDR3aa: ASSQDGVESGEQF
v_gene: TRBV4-3
j_gene: TRBJ2-1

CDR3aa: ASTYRGNEAF
v_gene: TRBV19
j_gene: TRBJ1-1